Included here is one T cell receptor beta chain sequence, with context. The data stem from a study of shared clonotypes between healthy human individuals. Germline CDR1 MNHNY, CDR2 SVGAGI (reference sequence). This CDR3 is built from 12 residues. V lost 11 bases to trimming and J lost 1 base, with 11 bases between them. This table comes from immunoSEQ multiplex PCR, and its TCRdb copy is limited to in-frame clones, with some not included. The profile shows about 2 million clones, 85% to 95% of them singletons. The rearrangement links TRBV6-6 to TRBJ2-5; weak D call: TRBD2 (5 bases). The sequencing sample was made of naive CD4+ T cells sorted from blood. The sample's subset: CD45RA+ positively selected. This TCR was sampled from a man between 18 and 35 years old in good health. CDR3 bases: TGTGCCGTAGGAGGCCTCCAAGAGACCCAGTACTTC. Translated, it gives CAVGGLQETQYF.